The entry that follows covers one TCR beta chain sequence. This record comes from a study of T cell changes during pregnancy in multiple sclerosis. CDR1 and CDR2 from the germline V gene are MNHNY and SVGAGI (reference sequence). Trimming removed 8 bases at V and 1 base at J, with 12 bases between. The CDR3 contains 14 residues. Sequenced by immunoSEQ multiplex PCR; TCRdb stores in-frame clones only, minus some. The data show 57,000 or so clones, roughly 87% seen once. The source of this sequence is a female donor in good health, enrolled as a control in a pregnancy study. Sequencing used peripheral blood, obtained in the third trimester of pregnancy. V gene TRBV6-6 combines with J gene TRBJ1-5; maybe TRBD1 (5 bases). DNA for the CDR3: TGTGCCAGCCAGGACGGGGGGAGCAATCAGCCCCAGCATTTT. Translating gives CASQDGGSNQPQHF.